Detailed here is one T cell receptor (beta chain). Its antigen is as yet unknown. Sequencing was at deep level. Assay: immunoSEQ multiplex PCR; the TCRdb copy retains only in-frame clones and omits some. The table includes approximately 2,300,000 clones, approximately 90% detected once. The data belong to a study of shared clonotypes between healthy human individuals. Overall study results and limits: Sampling used blood alone; tissue repertoires probably differ. Memory subsets generally showed smaller estimated richness than naive subsets did.

V lost 5 bases, J lost 4 bases, and 18 bases lay in between. The CDR3 sequence is 16 residues long. Germline CDR1 is SNHLY and CDR2 is FYNNEI. The sequencing sample was made of naive CD4+ T cells from PBMCs. Subset specified: CD45RA+ positively selected. The TCR sequence derives from a man between 18 and 35 years old in good health. Some clones in this sample may be carry-over from other donors' samples. The chain employs TRBV2 and TRBJ2-1, with no clear D. The CDR3 bases are TGTGCCAGCAGTTTAGGACCGATTGAGGATTACAATGAGCAGTTCTTC. Its translation: CASSLGPIEDYNEQFF.